This TCR beta chain was identified during a study of cytomegalovirus exposure and HLA in healthy donors. Study conclusions and caveats: The study reported that TCR beta sequences accurately predicted HLA-A and HLA-B alleles in most subjects. More clonal expansion characterized HLA-associated TCR beta chains than equally common others in a later analysis.

In regard to this clone: Its antigen is currently unknown.

60 Vbeta and 13 Jbeta primers were used in PCR. Sequencing was performed with immunoSEQ multiplex PCR; in TCRdb, only in-frame clones are kept and a portion is missing. Of approximately 120,000 clones in the sample, roughly 70% were seen once. Trimming shortened V by 5 bases and J by 7 bases, and 20 bases separated the two germline ends. This CDR3 is 15 amino acids long. CDR1 MNHEY and CDR2 SMNVEV come from the germline V gene (reference sequence). This sequence was found in a woman in her seventies in good health and CMV-seropositive. This chain connects TRBV27 to TRBJ1-1; D perhaps matches TRBD1 (5 bases). The sequencing sample was made of PBMCs. CDR3 sequence reads: CASSPFDRVGVEAFF. CDR3 DNA sequence: TGTGCCAGCAGTCCTTTCGACAGAGTTGGGGTTGAAGCTTTCTTT.